The entry that follows covers one T cell receptor (beta chain) sequence. The antigen it recognizes is unknown. No base quality values were provided; no much bigger clone lies one nucleotide off. The immunoSEQ Assay, a bias-controlled multiplex PCR, was used to amplify TCRbeta CDR3 regions from genomic DNA. In the source study's methods: The number of nucleated cells in each sample was estimated from the amplification of reference gene primers within the assay. Sequence reads were collapsed and filtered to measure the absolute abundance of every unique TCRbeta CDR3 rearrangement. For each sample, productive Simpson clonality was calculated as the square root of Simpson's diversity index over productive rearrangements. The immuneACCESS repertoire file appears here via TCRdb, limited to in-frame rearrangements. These files lack a portion of the clones; in checked studies, under half of the deficit traces to unresolved V genes, and the cause of the others is not known. V, J and clone size are those of that table, while D and trimming were read from the DNA. The sample has 45,000 to 50,000 clones on record, 65% to 85% of them singletons. 7% to 10% of the sample comes from the top ten.

Trimming removed 6 bases from V and 9 bases from J; the gene matches leave 11 bases unexplained. The germline V gene encodes CDR1 SGHTA and CDR2 FQGNSA. The CDR3 covers 14 residues, taking in both the cysteine and the phenylalanine. The CDR3 DNA has 42 bases and is translated from base 1. The collaborating institutions used their own protocols to collect whole blood in K2EDTA tubes. For TCRbeta analysis, collaborators shipped samples in one of three forms: frozen whole blood, isolated PBMCs, or DNA extracted from either of those sample types. This record comes from a study of blood T cell repertoires in COVID-19 (dated by TCRdb to the early 2020s). Regarding the research as a whole: Samples covering the acute and convalescent phases of COVID-19 were provided by collaborators in the United States, Italy and Spain. The material from the prospective study consisted of cDNA or gDNA derived from T cells, B-cell-depleted T cells, or PBMCs. Where HLA class I and class II types were available, the types were taken from metadata supplied by the sample provider, not from assay-based typing. The dataset comprised deeply sampled blood TCRbeta repertoires from subjects exposed to, actively infected with, or recovered from COVID-19. Nearly every sample came with metadata listing a de-identified subject ID, COVID-19 status, age in years and sex. Samples were obtained from the ongoing ImmuneRACE study (first 160 participants) and from approximately 1,200 subjects provided by 6 global collaborators. A freely available public database, intended as a resource for researchers studying the immune response to SARS-CoV-2, is where the repertoires were released. Summary of the overall study and its limitations: Clinical and demographic metadata were provided uncurated, with the amount varying by source and participant.

The material sequenced was peripheral blood. The sequence links TRBV7-2 to TRBJ2-1, with 7 bases in between that match TRBD2. The origin of this receptor is a man aged 80 or over in a cohort sampled during active COVID-19. The CDR3 corresponds to CASSGGGGLVEQFF. In nucleotides, the sequence is TGTGCCAGCAGTGGTGGGGGAGGGCTCGTTGAGCAGTTCTTC.